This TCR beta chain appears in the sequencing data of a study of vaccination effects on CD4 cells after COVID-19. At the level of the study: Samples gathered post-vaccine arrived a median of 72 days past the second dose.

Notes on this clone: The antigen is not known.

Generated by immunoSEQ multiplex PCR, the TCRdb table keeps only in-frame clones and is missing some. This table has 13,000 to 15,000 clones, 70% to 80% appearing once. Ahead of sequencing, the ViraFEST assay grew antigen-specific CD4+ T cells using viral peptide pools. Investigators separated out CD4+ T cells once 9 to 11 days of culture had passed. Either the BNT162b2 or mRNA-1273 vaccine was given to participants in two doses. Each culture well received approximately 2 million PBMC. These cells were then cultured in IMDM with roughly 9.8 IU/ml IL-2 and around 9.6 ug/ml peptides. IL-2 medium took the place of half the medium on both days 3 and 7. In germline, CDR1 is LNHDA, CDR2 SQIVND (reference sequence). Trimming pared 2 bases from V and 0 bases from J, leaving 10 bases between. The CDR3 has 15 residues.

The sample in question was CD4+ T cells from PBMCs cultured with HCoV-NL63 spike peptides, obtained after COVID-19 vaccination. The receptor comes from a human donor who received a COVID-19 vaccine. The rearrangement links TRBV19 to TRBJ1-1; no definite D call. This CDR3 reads CASSIKGLVNTEAFF. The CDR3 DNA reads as TGTGCCAGTAGTATAAAAGGACTCGTGAACACTGAAGCTTTCTTT.